Below are 17 T cell receptor beta chains sequenced from a single sample in a study of cytomegalovirus exposure and HLA in healthy donors (dated by TCRdb to between 2016 and 2019). Libraries were built with the immunoSEQ multiplex PCR assay. For the multiplex PCR, a mixture combining 60 forward primers for TCR Vbeta segments and 13 reverse primers for TCR Jbeta segments was used. TCRdb mirrors the immuneACCESS table, restricted to in-frame sequences. Some clones are absent from its copies; in checked studies, under half trace to an unresolved V gene, and the reason for the others is unknown. For this sample there are 200,000 or so clones; over 65% appear just once. In total, the top ten clones hold 0.098% of the sample. Source material: PBMCs. The source of these receptors is a boy younger than 10 in good health and CMV-seronegative.

The genes are TRBV5-4 and TRBJ2-1; the match to TRBD2 covers 9 bases. The CDR3 extends over 15 amino acids. The junction had 8 bases not matched to a gene; V was cut back by 2 bases and J by 8 bases. Germline V lookup: CDR1 SGHNT, CDR2 YYREEE (reference sequence). The CDR3 DNA reads TGTGCCAGCAGCTTTTCGCGGGGGGGCGGTGATGAGCAGTTCTTC. Its protein is CASSFSRGGGDEQFF.

This clone has more than one count but fewer than ten. The chain couples TRBV15 to TRBJ2-3; D unclear. V was shortened by 0 bases and J by 8 bases, with 12 bases between the two germline ends. Per germline, CDR1 LNHNV and CDR2 YYDKDF (reference sequence). The CDR3 loop spans 14 amino acids. CDR3: CATSRDSVTGTQYF. CDR3 DNA: TGTGCCACCAGCAGAGATTCTGTGACGGGTACGCAGTATTTT. Full variable domain (missing parts from reference TRBV15 and TRBJ2-3): DAMVIQNPRYQVTQFGKPVTLSCSQTLNHNVMYWYQQKSSQAPKLLFHYYDKDFNNEADTPDNFQSRRPNTSFCFLDIRSPGLGDTAMYLCATSRDSVTGTQYFGPGTRLTVL.

This chain uses TRBV7-9 with TRBJ1-4; 8 positions agree with TRBD1. The V and J ends lost 5 bases and 7 bases, in that order; junction bases with no gene match: 12. The CDR3 runs to 16 residues. The germline V gene has CDR1 SEHNR and CDR2 FQNEAQ (reference sequence). CDR3 in DNA: TGTGCCAGCAGCGAGGGAACGGGACAGGTCGTTGAAAAACTGTTTTTT. Encoded protein: CASSEGTGQVVEKLFF. Complete variable domain (other parts from reference TRBV7-9 and TRBJ1-4): DTGVSQNPRHKITKRGQNVTFRCDPISEHNRLYWYRQTLGQGPEFLTYFQNEAQLEKSRLLSDRFSAERPKGSFSTLEIQRTEQGDSAMYLCASSEGTGQVVEKLFFGSGTQLSVL.

The chain carries TRBV23-1 and TRBJ2-2; D remains ambiguous. TRBV23-1 is labeled an ORF, and its function is uncertain. The CDR3 extends over 15 amino acids. The V end was cut by 2 bases, the J end by 0 bases, with 7 bases between. The CDR3 loop is CASSQGGANTGELFF. The CDR3 DNA reads TGCGCCAGCAGTCAAGGCGGCGCGAACACCGGGGAGCTGTTTTTT.

The J gene is TRBJ2-7, the V gene TRBV7-8, with 7 bases lining up with TRBD1. Trimming removed 1 base from V and 5 bases from J; junction bases left unmatched: 5. CDR3 length equals 14 residues. The germline gives CDR1 SGHVS, CDR2 FQNEAQ. The CDR3 region is CASSLGGQFNEQYF. The CDR3 nucleotides read TGTGCCAGCAGCTTAGGGGGACAGTTCAACGAGCAGTACTTC.

The chain couples TRBV11-2 to TRBJ1-1; D is perhaps TRBD1 (5 bases). The CDR3 extends over 15 amino acids. From germline, CDR1 is SGHAT and CDR2 FQNNGV. V was cut by 2 bases and J by 5 bases, with 15 bases left in between. The CDR3 DNA reads as TGTGCCAGCAGCTTATTGGGCTCTAAGGGGACTGAAGCTTTCTTT. Its translation is CASSLLGSKGTEAFF. The full variable domain, in which reference TRBV11-2 and TRBJ1-1 provide the parts outside the CDR3, is EAGVAQSPRYKIIEKRQSVAFWCNPISGHATLYWYQQILGQGPKLLIQFQNNGVVDDSQLPKDRFSAERLKGVDSTLKIQPAKLEDSAVYLCASSLLGSKGTEAFFGQGTRLTVV.

The rearrangement uses TRBV10-3 and TRBJ2-7, with 11 bases lining up with TRBD2. Germline V gives CDR1 ENHRY, CDR2 SYGVKD. The length of the CDR3 is 16 residues. J gave up 4 bases and V 4 bases, and 9 bases lay outside the gene matches. CDR3 nucleotides: TGTGCCATCAGTGGAGCTAGCGGGGGGAAAATTTACGAGCAGTACTTC. Translated, it gives CAISGASGGKIYEQYF.

The rearrangement links TRBV2 to TRBJ2-3; 14 bases match TRBD2. Losses at the gene ends were 7 bases for V and 6 bases for J; bases not matched to a gene: 3. The CDR3 is 14 amino acids. Germline loops: CDR1 SNHLY, CDR2 FYNNEI. The CDR3 sequence: CASTRTSGGDTQYF. The CDR3 DNA sequence: TGTGCCAGCACGCGGACTAGCGGGGGGGATACGCAGTATTTT.

This chain uses TRBV6-6 with TRBJ2-7; no clear D gene. The CDR3 spans 12 residues. Trimming pared 0 bases from V and 4 bases from J, leaving 4 bases between. The V gene's germline CDR1 is MNHNY and CDR2 SVGAGI (reference sequence). The CDR3 region is CASSYSRYEQYF. The CDR3 DNA reads as TGTGCCAGCAGTTACTCGCGATACGAGCAGTACTTC.

V gene TRBV19 combines with J gene TRBJ1-1, with D perhaps matching TRBD1 (5 bases). The V end was cut by 6 bases, the J end by 0 bases, with 17 bases between. This CDR3 has 16 amino acids. Germline lookup yields CDR1 LNHDA and CDR2 SQIVND (reference sequence). DNA of the CDR3: TGTGCCAGTAGGGGGGGGGAGGCCCACATGAACACTGAAGCTTTCTTT. It encodes CASRGGEAHMNTEAFF.

This sequence joins TRBV27 and TRBJ1-1; D possibly corresponds to TRBD1 (5 bases). CDR1 MNHEY and CDR2 SMNVEV come from the germline V gene (reference sequence). The ends were cut back, 10 bases at V and 8 bases at J, with 17 bases in the middle. CDR3 length: 12 residues. CDR3 in DNA: TGTGCCACCAAGCCGGGGGGGGGAGAAGCTTTCTTT. Translation: CATKPGGGEAFF.

The J gene is TRBJ2-3, the V gene TRBV5-1; a weak D match, TRBD1 (6 bases). CDR3 size: 16 residues. V shed 4 bases and J shed 2 bases, with 17 bases lying between them. In germline, CDR1 is SGHRS, CDR2 YFSETQ. CDR3 bases: TGCGCCAGCAGCCAAAATACAGGGCTCCTCACAGATACGCAGTATTTT. Protein product: CASSQNTGLLTDTQYF.

This chain uses TRBV27 with TRBJ2-3; 7 bases fit TRBD2. With V trimmed by 2 bases and J by 6 bases, 8 bases remained unmatched. The CDR3 covers 15 residues. Germline values: CDR1 MNHEY, CDR2 SMNVEV (reference sequence). The CDR3 here is CASSLVRGVTDTQYF. The CDR3 nucleotides read TGTGCCAGCAGTTTAGTCCGGGGGGTCACTGATACGCAGTATTTT.

The chain employs TRBV5-4 and TRBJ1-2; D may be TRBD1 (5 bases). The CDR3 loop spans 16 amino acids. Trimming took 0 bases from V and 0 from J, leaving 12 bases between them. CDR1 SGHNT and CDR2 YYREEE come from the germline V gene (reference sequence). The CDR3 protein is CASSLVHRTSNYGYTF. The CDR3 DNA sequence: TGTGCCAGCAGCTTGGTTCACAGGACCTCTAACTATGGCTACACCTTC. The entire variable domain, with the rest obtained from reference TRBV5-4 and TRBJ1-2, is as follows: ETGVTQSPTHLIKTRGQQVTLRCSSQSGHNTVSWYQQALGQGPQFIFQYYREEENGRGNFPPRFSGLQFPNYSSELNVNALELDDSALYLCASSLVHRTSNYGYTFGSGTRLTVV.

This chain joins TRBV7-2 and TRBJ1-2; 12 positions agree with TRBD1. Trimming took 2 bases from V and 7 from J; bases not matched to a gene: 14. The CDR3 has 18 residues. Germline V gene sequence: CDR1 SGHTA, CDR2 FQGNSA. The CDR3 protein is CASSLRIRGGQGASGYTF. CDR3 bases: TGTGCCAGCAGCTTACGGATACGGGGGGGACAGGGGGCGAGTGGCTACACCTTC. The whole variable domain, remainder taken from reference TRBV7-2 and TRBJ1-2, is GAGVSQSPSNKVTEKGKDVELRCDPISGHTALYWYRQSLGQGLEFLIYFQGNSAPDKSGLPSDRFSAERTGGSVSTLTIQRTQQEDSAVYLCASSLRIRGGQGASGYTFGSGTRLTVV.

The chain combines TRBV7-9 with TRBJ2-7; 8 bases match TRBD2. From germline, CDR1 is SEHNR and CDR2 FQNEAQ (reference sequence). CDR3 size: 14 residues. With 1 base clipped from V and 5 bases from J, the junction kept 4 bases outside the gene matches. CDR3 sequence (DNA): TGTGCCAGCAGCTTAGACCAGCGGGGGAACGAGCAGTACTTC. It encodes CASSLDQRGNEQYF. The full variable domain, completed using reference TRBV7-9 and TRBJ2-7, is DTGVSQNPRHKITKRGQNVTFRCDPISEHNRLYWYRQTLGQGPEFLTYFQNEAQLEKSRLLSDRFSAERPKGSFSTLEIQRTEQGDSAMYLCASSLDQRGNEQYFGPGTRLTVT.

The DNA of the CDR3 is TGTGCCAGCAGCTTAGGGGGGACAGTTCACAATACGCAGTATTTT. Translation gives CASSLGGTVHNTQYF. The chain has TRBV13 and TRBJ2-3, with 7 positions matching TRBD1. V lost 0 bases, J lost 7 bases, and 7 bases stayed unmatched. Looked up from germline, CDR1 is PRHDT and CDR2 is FYEKMQ (reference sequence). There are 15 residues in the CDR3.